The next 29 T cell receptor beta chains were all read from a single sample in a study of T-cell reconstitution after alpha-beta-depleted transplantation in children. Unique molecular identifiers were built into the TCRbeta library. TCRdb ran MiXCR on the PCR reads and lists one entry per CDR3 protein. Of about 640,000 distinct CDR3 sequences listed, roughly 17% are singletons. The sequencing here drew on PBMCs from the stem cell graft donor, taken from the stem cell graft. The receptors come from a human donor who donated a stem cell graft to a child with acute myeloid leukemia.

The sample holds a few counts of this clonotype. V usage is TRBV4-1 and J usage is TRBJ2-7; 7 bases match TRBD1. Germline V gives CDR1 MGHRA, CDR2 YSYEKL. V lost 0 bases, J lost 6 bases, and 2 bases stayed unmatched. CDR3 length equals 13 residues. CDR3 sequence (DNA): TGCGCCAGCAGCCAAGATCCAGGGGGCGAGCAGTACGTC. Protein sequence: CASSQDPGGEQYV.

V is TRBV7-2 and J is TRBJ2-4, with 8 bases aligning to TRBD1. Germline V gene data show CDR1 as SGHTA and CDR2 as FQGNSA. This CDR3 comprises 16 residues. V dropped 2 bases and J dropped 6; count of bases not matched to a gene: 9. This CDR3 is CASSLSPRTGTNIQYF. CDR3 bases: TGTGCCAGCAGCTTAAGCCCTCGGACAGGGACAAACATTCAGTACTTC.

V and J are TRBV5-1 and TRBJ1-5, with no clear D. The V gene's germline CDR1 is SGHRS and CDR2 YFSETQ. V was trimmed by 2 bases and J by 5 bases, leaving 11 bases between them. The CDR3 is 14 amino acids. This CDR3 reads CASSLDGGHQPQHF. The CDR3 DNA reads TGCGCCAGCAGCTTAGACGGCGGTCATCAGCCCCAGCATTTT.

This clonotype came up a few times. This chain's CDR3 is CASSYGARSGANVLTF. CDR3 sequence (DNA): TGCGCCAGCAGCTACGGGGCTCGCTCTGGGGCCAACGTCCTGACTTTC. This chain joins TRBV5-1 and TRBJ2-6; D possibly matches TRBD1 or TRBD2 (5 bases each). V was pared by 3 bases and J by 0 bases, with 10 bases between. The CDR3 spans 16 residues. Germline values: CDR1 SGHRS, CDR2 YFSETQ. Full variable domain (remainder filled in from reference TRBV5-1 and TRBJ2-6): KAGVTQTPRYLIKTRGQQVTLSCSPISGHRSVSWYQQTPGQGLQFLFEYFSETQRNKGNFPGRFSGRQFSNSRSEMNVSTLELGDSALYLCASSYGARSGANVLTFGAGSRLTVL.

The V call is TRBV2, the J call TRBJ2-3, with D perhaps matching TRBD1 or TRBD2 (5 bases each). Trimming shortened V by 6 bases and J by 4 bases, and 14 bases separated the two germline ends. Germline V gives CDR1 SNHLY, CDR2 FYNNEI. CDR3 length equals 14 residues. Written as DNA, the CDR3 is TGTGCCAGCAGGAATCGTGGGGGAGCAGATACGCAGTATTTT. It specifies CASRNRGGADTQYF.

This clonotype was counted between two and nine times. The genes are TRBV7-2 and TRBJ2-1; 8 bases are shared with TRBD1. The CDR3 runs to 16 residues. The germline CDR1 and CDR2 sequences are SGHTA and FQGNSA. V lost 5 bases, J lost 8 bases, and 14 bases stayed unmatched. The CDR3 DNA is TGTGCCAGCAGCCCCAGGGGGCGGGGAGGCACGGATGAGCAGTTCTTC. It codes for CASSPRGRGGTDEQFF. The full variable domain, completed using reference TRBV7-2 and TRBJ2-1, is GAGVSQSPSNKVTEKGKDVELRCDPISGHTALYWYRQSLGQGLEFLIYFQGNSAPDKSGLPSDRFSAERTGGSVSTLTIQRTQQEDSAVYLCASSPRGRGGTDEQFFGPGTRLTVL.

This clonotype was recorded a few times. The chain uses TRBV20-1 and TRBJ1-5; D is ambiguous. The CDR3 spans 14 residues. Trimming removed 0 bases from V and 3 bases from J, with 9 bases in between. Germline CDR1 reads DFQATT; CDR2 reads SNEGSKA (reference sequence). The CDR3 region has the DNA TGCAGTGCTAGAGATCCCCAACTCAATCAGCCCCAGCATTTT. Translation gives CSARDPQLNQPQHF.

This clonotype came up many times. DNA for the CDR3: TGCGCCAGCAGCTTGACGCCTAGGGGGGCCAAAAACATTCAGTACTTC. Its translation: CASSLTPRGAKNIQYF. The chain recombines TRBV5-1 with TRBJ2-4; D perhaps matches TRBD1 (6 bases). The V end was cut by 1 base, the J end by 1 base, with 12 bases between. This CDR3 comprises 16 residues. Germline V lookup: CDR1 SGHRS, CDR2 YFSETQ.

This clonotype was picked up many times. The chain employs TRBV15 and TRBJ1-6, with 8 bases identical to TRBD1. This CDR3 has 15 residues. V shed 8 bases and J 8 bases; nucleotides not matched to a gene: 11. CDR1 is LNHNV and CDR2 is YYDKDF in the germline V gene (reference sequence). The CDR3 coding sequence is TGTGCCACCTCCCATCGGACAGGGTGGGATTCACCCCTCCACTTT. This codes for CATSHRTGWDSPLHF.

In regard to this clonotype: A much larger clone lies a single base off, so this may be a read error. The gene calls are TRBV20-1 and TRBJ2-1; 7 bases line up with TRBD1. The CDR3 sequence is 14 residues long. Germline V gives CDR1 DFQATT, CDR2 SNEGSKA (reference sequence). DNA of the CDR3: TGCACTGCCAAGGGACAGTACTCCTACAATGAGCAGTTCTTC. This sequence encodes CTAKGQYSYNEQFF.

To note about this clonotype: The junction shows a germline mismatch at one end, possibly a read error. The chain uses TRBV10-3 and TRBJ2-5; possible D gene TRBD2, 6 bases. Germline values: CDR1 ENHRY, CDR2 SYGVKD. The CDR3 length is 17 residues. Here the CDR3 DNA reads TGTGCCATCAGCAAAAACGGACTGGAGGGTCCCCAACAGACCCAGTACTTC. Encoded protein: CAISKNGLEGPQQTQYF.

This clonotype was picked up many times. The V gene is TRBV5-6, the J gene TRBJ2-2, with D unclear. Trimming removed 2 bases from V and 5 bases from J, with 10 bases in between. This CDR3 has 14 amino acids. The germline V gene encodes CDR1 SGHDT and CDR2 YYEEEE. DNA for the CDR3: TGTGCCAGCAGCTTTGGGCAGTGGACCGGGGAGCTGTTTTTT. Translation: CASSFGQWTGELFF.

This clonotype was detected a few times. The J gene is TRBJ2-5, the V gene TRBV7-2; D may be TRBD1 (5 bases). CDR1 SGHTA and CDR2 FQGNSA come from the germline V gene. The V end lost 2 bases, the J end lost 5 bases, and 15 bases lay between the germline ends. This CDR3 region has 15 residues. CDR3 DNA sequence: TGTGCCAGCAGCTTACAGGGTTCTAATAGGGAGACCCAGTACTTC. This gives the protein CASSLQGSNRETQYF.

CDR3 coding DNA: TGTGCCACCAGCAGAGCCCTGGGGGCCACTAATGAAAAACTGTTTTTT. It is translated as CATSRALGATNEKLFF. The rearrangement joins TRBV15 to TRBJ1-4; possibly TRBD1 for D (6 bases). V lost 1 base, J lost 2 bases, and 11 bases lay in between. Germline V gives CDR1 LNHNV, CDR2 YYDKDF (reference sequence). This CDR3 region has 16 residues.

The V call is TRBV5-1, the J call TRBJ1-5; D call uncertain. V was pared by 0 bases and J by 9 bases, with 10 bases between. The CDR3 runs to 13 residues. Germline-derived CDR1 and CDR2 are SGHRS and YFSETQ. As DNA, the CDR3 is TGCGCCAGCAGCTTGGTTGCGGGTCGGCCCCAGCATTTT. Its protein is CASSLVAGRPQHF.

The genes are TRBV7-2 and TRBJ1-2; D possibly corresponds to TRBD1 (5 bases). Looked up from germline, CDR1 is SGHTA and CDR2 is FQGNSA. V gave up 0 bases and J gave up 8 bases, with 16 bases separating them. The CDR3 contains 15 residues. DNA of the CDR3: TGTGCCAGCAGCTTAGCGGGGCAGGGAGGAAGCGGCTACACCTTC. It yields the protein CASSLAGQGGSGYTF.

This clonotype was seen many times. This rearrangement joins TRBV20-1 to TRBJ1-2; D uncertain. The CDR3 extends over 14 amino acids. V lost 3 bases to trimming and J lost 4 bases, with 15 bases between them. Germline V CDR1 and CDR2: DFQATT, SNEGSKA (reference sequence). The CDR3 spells CSARAGGDFYGYTF. For the CDR3, the DNA is TGCAGTGCTAGGGCAGGCGGGGATTTCTATGGCTACACCTTC.

This clonotype has ten or more counts. The gene calls are TRBV20-1 and TRBJ2-5, with TRBD1 as a possible D gene (5 bases). The CDR3 is 15 amino acids. Germline assignment: CDR1 DFQATT and CDR2 SNEGSKA (reference sequence). Trimming shortened V by 0 bases and J by 7 bases, and 18 bases separated the two germline ends. The CDR3 DNA follows: TGCAGTGCTAGAGATAACAGGACATCCTTTGGGACCCAGTACTTC. Encoded protein: CSARDNRTSFGTQYF.

This clonotype has ten or more counts. The chain links TRBV7-2 to TRBJ2-3; 8 bases are shared with TRBD2. After removal of 5 bases from V and 6 bases from J, the junction contained 13 bases not matched to a gene. CDR1 is SGHTA, CDR2 FQGNSA, per germline. The length of the CDR3 is 16 residues. Here the CDR3 reads CASSVTGTRLMDTQYF. The CDR3 coding sequence is TGTGCCAGCAGCGTCACCGGGACTAGGCTTATGGATACGCAGTATTTT.

The gene calls are TRBV5-1 and TRBJ1-4; perhaps TRBD1 as D (6 bases). Deletions cut 0 bases from V and 8 bases from J, with 11 bases between. In germline, CDR1 is SGHRS, CDR2 YFSETQ. This CDR3 contains 14 residues. The DNA of the CDR3 is TGCGCCAGCAGCTTGGAAGGGGGATACGAAAAACTGTTTTTT. Translated: CASSLEGGYEKLFF.

This clonotype was seen many times. The V call is TRBV29-1, the J call TRBJ1-3; 8 positions agree with TRBD1. CDR1 is SQVTM, CDR2 ANQGSEA, per germline. The CDR3 covers 14 residues. Trimming removed 5 bases from V and 4 bases from J; junction bases left unmatched: 7. The CDR3 sequence is CSVRPDRGGNTIYF. DNA of the CDR3: TGCAGCGTTCGCCCTGACAGGGGCGGAAACACCATATATTTT.

In this sample, this clonotype turned up many times. The CDR3 sequence: CSARAGPNTGELFF. The CDR3 bases are TGCAGTGCTAGAGCCGGGCCGAACACCGGGGAGCTGTTTTTT. The rearrangement joins TRBV20-1 to TRBJ2-2; D remains unclear. The CDR3 length is 14 residues. Germline CDR1 is DFQATT and CDR2 is SNEGSKA (reference sequence). V shed 1 base and J shed 0 bases, with 6 bases lying between them.

This clonotype was seen a handful of times. The CDR3 sequence is CASSRQSNTGELFF. As DNA, the CDR3 is TGTGCCAGCAGCCGACAGTCGAACACCGGGGAGCTGTTTTTT. The chain employs TRBV5-4 and TRBJ2-2; D is possibly TRBD1 (5 bases). The CDR3 has 14 amino acids. Trimming took off 4 bases at V and 0 bases at J, with 7 bases between the two ends. Per germline, CDR1 SGHNT and CDR2 YYREEE (reference sequence). Looking up the rest from reference TRBV5-4 and TRBJ2-2 gives the full variable domain: ETGVTQSPTHLIKTRGQQVTLRCSSQSGHNTVSWYQQALGQGPQFIFQYYREEENGRGNFPPRFSGLQFPNYSSELNVNALELDDSALYLCASSRQSNTGELFFGEGSRLTVL.

This chain connects TRBV7-9 to TRBJ1-1; D unclear. Deletions cut 5 bases from V and 1 base from J, with 14 bases between. The germline CDR1 and CDR2 sequences are SEHNR and FQNEAQ (reference sequence). The CDR3 is 15 amino acids. The CDR3 DNA sequence: TGTGCCAGCAGCCTCCCGGGCAGGTCGAACACTGAAGCTTTCTTT. Amino acid sequence: CASSLPGRSNTEAFF.

Many counts were recorded for this clonotype. One end of the junction fails to match germline, which may point to a read error. The chain joins TRBV29-1 to TRBJ2-5, with D possibly being TRBD1 (6 bases). The CDR3 length is 15 residues. Germline CDR1 and CDR2: SQVTM and ANQGSEA. The CDR3 DNA follows: TGCAGCGTTGCCCCCCCTACAGGGATCCAAAAGACCCAGTACTTC. This translates into CSVAPPTGIQKTQYF.

In DNA, the CDR3 is TGCAGTGCTAGAGTCCCCAAACCTGACCCGAACACTGAAGCTTTCTTT. Translating it yields CSARVPKPDPNTEAFF. The rearrangement links TRBV20-1 to TRBJ1-1, with D uncertain. The V gene's germline CDR1 is DFQATT and CDR2 SNEGSKA (reference sequence). V lost 1 base to trimming and J lost 1 base, with 16 bases between them. CDR3 length: 16 residues.

This clonotype appeared a few times. The chain links TRBV12-3 or TRBV12-4 to TRBJ2-1; D is ambiguous. CDR3 length: 15 residues. The ends were cut back, 3 bases at V and 8 bases at J, with 17 bases in the middle. The CDR3 nucleotides are TGTGCCAGCAGTTTTATCGGACCCTACATCGATGAGCAGTTCTTC. This gives the protein CASSFIGPYIDEQFF.

The chain is built from TRBV4-3 and TRBJ2-5; 9 nucleotides agree with TRBD2. Trimming at V came to 0 bases and at J to 1 base, leaving 3 bases not matched to a gene. Germline loops: CDR1 LGHNA, CDR2 YSLEER. The CDR3 runs to 16 residues. The CDR3 sequence is CASSQDWRGGQETQYF. CDR3 nucleotides: TGCGCCAGCAGCCAAGACTGGCGGGGGGGCCAAGAGACCCAGTACTTC.

This clonotype was found a few times. Here the CDR3 DNA reads TGTGCCAGCAATTCCAGGGCACGTCCCACCGGGGAGCTGTTTTTT. It translates to CASNSRARPTGELFF. The chain is built from TRBV6-5 and TRBJ2-2, with D possibly matching TRBD1 (5 bases). Germline V CDR1 and CDR2: MNHEY, SVGAGI. The CDR3 loop spans 15 amino acids. V lost 7 bases, J lost 4 bases, and 16 bases lay in between.